Shown below are 31 T cell receptor beta chains from a single sample sequenced in a study of monozygotic twins with inflammatory bowel disease. TCRdb reanalyzed the 5' RACE reads, giving one entry per CDR3 protein sequence and no DNA. In total, the table holds 300,000 to 400,000 distinct CDR3 sequences. The sample consisted of blood. The origin of the receptors is a human donor with ulcerative colitis or Crohn's disease, or a healthy co-twin of an affected twin (not recorded which).

The chain couples TRBV27 to TRBJ1-3. CDR3 length equals 18 residues. Germline CDR1 and CDR2: MNHEY and SMNVEV (reference sequence). The CDR3 here is CASSSSPGLAFSGNTIYF.

The V and J genes are TRBV7-2 and TRBJ1-5; the D call from TCRdb, TRBD1, cannot be confirmed without DNA. Germline CDR1 is SGHTA and CDR2 is FQGNSA. The CDR3 totals 14 residues. The CDR3 here is CASSLARDNQPQHF.

The V call is TRBV20-1, the J call TRBJ2-2; TCRdb's D call of TRBD2 is untestable without DNA. This CDR3 is built from 15 residues. CDR1 and CDR2 (germline): DFQATT, SNEGSKA (reference sequence). CDR3 loop: CSVPAGGRDTGELFF.

V is TRBV9 and J is TRBJ2-1. CDR3 size: 15 residues. Germline CDR1 and CDR2: SGDLS and YYNGEE. CDR3 in amino acids: CASSVGGRSGNEQFF.

This chain connects TRBV20-1 to TRBJ2-2; TCRdb calls TRBD2, which cannot be checked without DNA. The germline V gene encodes CDR1 DFQATT and CDR2 SNEGSKA (reference sequence). The CDR3 runs to 14 residues. CDR3 sequence reads: CSASSGKPTGELFF.

This chain's CDR3 is CASSPGESDTQYF. This chain joins TRBV7-9 and TRBJ2-3. The germline gives CDR1 SEHNR, CDR2 FQNEAQ (reference sequence). The CDR3 covers 13 residues.

CDR3 sequence: CASSSDTNTGELFF. This chain joins TRBV12-3 or TRBV12-4 and TRBJ2-2; TCRdb's assignment of TRBD1 cannot be checked, as there is no DNA. This CDR3 comprises 14 residues.

This sequence joins TRBV25-1 and TRBJ1-1; the D call from TCRdb, TRBD1, cannot be confirmed without DNA. The CDR3 covers 15 residues. Germline CDR1 and CDR2: MGHDK and SYGVNS. The CDR3 sequence: CASSDGDRGIPEAFF.

The chain is built from TRBV12-3 or TRBV12-4 and TRBJ1-5; the D gene TCRdb calls, TRBD1, cannot be checked with no DNA. This CDR3 comprises 15 residues. The CDR3 is CASSPGQSFNQPQHF.

The rearrangement links TRBV7-2 to TRBJ1-1. CDR3 size: 14 residues. Per germline, CDR1 SGHTA and CDR2 FQGNSA. CDR3 protein: CASSGRVGLAEAFF.

This sequence joins TRBV20-1 and TRBJ2-4. CDR3 length: 16 amino acids. CDR1 and CDR2 (germline): DFQATT, SNEGSKA (reference sequence). This CDR3 reads CSARAWTALSKNIQYF.

The chain combines TRBV7-2 with TRBJ2-2; as DNA is missing, the TRBD1 call by TCRdb cannot be tested. Germline V CDR1 and CDR2: SGHTA, FQGNSA. This CDR3 region has 15 residues. CDR3 sequence reads: CASSSWDRASGELFF.

CDR3 amino acids: CASSYRGLRAGELFF. V gene TRBV6-5 combines with J gene TRBJ2-2; TCRdb selects TRBD2, and the lack of DNA leaves this call unchecked. The CDR3 consists of 15 residues. Germline V gives CDR1 MNHEY, CDR2 SVGAGI.

CDR3 sequence: CAWAGDRTEAFF. This chain links TRBV30 with TRBJ1-1; the TCRdb call, TRBD1, lacks DNA for checking. The germline gives CDR1 GTSNPN, CDR2 SVGIG (reference sequence). The CDR3 runs to 12 residues.

The chain is built from TRBV6-1 and TRBJ1-6. The CDR3 extends over 15 amino acids. Germline V gene sequence: CDR1 MNHNS, CDR2 SASEGT. CDR3 residues: CASKELSSYNSPLHF.

The V and J genes are TRBV29-1 and TRBJ2-7; TCRdb's assignment of TRBD1 cannot be checked, as there is no DNA. Germline lookup yields CDR1 SQVTM and CDR2 ANQGSEA. The CDR3 loop spans 14 amino acids. CDR3 sequence reads: CSVAGIRTGGEQYF.

The chain is built from TRBV28 and TRBJ2-7; TCRdb's assignment of TRBD1 cannot be checked, as there is no DNA. The CDR3 is 12 residues long. The V gene's germline CDR1 is MDHEN and CDR2 SYDVKM. The CDR3 sequence: CASSLPGFEQYF.

The rearrangement links TRBV20-1 to TRBJ2-5; TCRdb returns TRBD1, unconfirmable since there is no DNA. This CDR3 comprises 14 residues. Germline CDR1 is DFQATT and CDR2 is SNEGSKA (reference sequence). CDR3 protein: CSARNPGRQETQYF.

The chain links TRBV11-2 to TRBJ1-1. Germline V gene data show CDR1 as SGHAT and CDR2 as FQNNGV. The CDR3 consists of 13 residues. This CDR3 reads CASSFGLHTEAFF.

Here the CDR3 reads CASSLGTGVYNEQFF. This chain connects TRBV27 to TRBJ2-1; TCRdb returns TRBD1, unconfirmable since there is no DNA. The length of the CDR3 is 15 residues. Germline V gene sequence: CDR1 MNHEY, CDR2 SMNVEV (reference sequence).

This rearrangement joins TRBV20-1 to TRBJ1-1; with no DNA, the TCRdb D assignment of TRBD1 cannot be verified. This CDR3 is built from 15 residues. Germline CDR1 and CDR2: DFQATT and SNEGSKA (reference sequence). The CDR3 sequence: CSARSTGWRNTEAFF.

The V gene is TRBV20-1, the J gene TRBJ2-7; TCRdb's assignment of TRBD1 cannot be checked, as there is no DNA. In germline, CDR1 is DFQATT, CDR2 SNEGSKA (reference sequence). The CDR3 totals 16 residues. The CDR3 reads CSARGPSSGGSYPRYF.

V and J are TRBV7-9 and TRBJ1-4. The CDR3 is 14 amino acids. Germline lookup yields CDR1 SEHNR and CDR2 FQNEAQ (reference sequence). The CDR3 reads CASSLGSTNEKLFF.

V gene TRBV20-1 combines with J gene TRBJ2-1; the TCRdb call, TRBD1, lacks DNA for checking. The germline V gene encodes CDR1 DFQATT and CDR2 SNEGSKA (reference sequence). The CDR3 consists of 15 residues. The CDR3 sequence is CSATTGNRLYNEQFF.

The chain uses TRBV27 and TRBJ1-1; TCRdb reports TRBD1, a call that lacks DNA to check it against. CDR1 is MNHEY, CDR2 SMNVEV, per germline (reference sequence). This CDR3 is 15 amino acids long. CDR3: CASSFGRGGDTEAFF.

The V call is TRBV4-1, the J call TRBJ2-5. In germline, CDR1 is MGHRA, CDR2 YSYEKL. The CDR3 length is 14 residues. The CDR3 sequence: CASSLLTEQETQYF.

The CDR3 spells CANSYSTGLWEQYF. The chain couples TRBV6-6 to TRBJ2-7. CDR3 length: 14 amino acids. Germline V gene data show CDR1 as MNHNY and CDR2 as SVGAGI (reference sequence).

The chain's CDR3 is CASSPSSNRVGNQPQHF. The chain carries TRBV28 and TRBJ1-5; the TCRdb call, TRBD1, lacks DNA for checking. The CDR3 contains 17 residues. Germline lookup yields CDR1 MDHEN and CDR2 SYDVKM.

The V call is TRBV20-1, the J call TRBJ2-1; TCRdb lists TRBD2, though no DNA is available to test this call. Germline assignment: CDR1 DFQATT and CDR2 SNEGSKA (reference sequence). This CDR3 has 13 amino acids. The CDR3 reads CSVGLAGANEQFF.

This chain connects TRBV15 to TRBJ2-2; TCRdb picks TRBD1, but there is no DNA to check that call. CDR1 and CDR2 from the germline V gene are LNHNV and YYDKDF (reference sequence). The CDR3 is made up of 16 amino acids. CDR3 region: CATSRDPQGNTGELFF.

This chain uses TRBV7-2 with TRBJ1-5. The CDR3 consists of 17 residues. Germline loops: CDR1 SGHTA, CDR2 FQGNSA. The CDR3 sequence: CASSSLATTLSNQPQHF.